This TCR beta chain was recovered during a study of CD8 T cells in ankylosing spondylitis. Findings of the study overall: Prior literature has documented some motif variants in synovial fluid and blood from reactive arthritis.

The length of the CDR3 is 13 residues. V lost 8 bases, J lost 2 bases, and 4 bases stayed unmatched. Germline loops: CDR1 SGHRS, CDR2 YFSETQ. Scientists made TCR beta libraries using quantitative 5'-RACE with molecular barcodes. Via MiXCR, TCRdb re-called the 5' RACE reads, giving one row per CDR3 protein. This sample has just under 350,000 distinct CDR3 sequences; under 15% occur once, and the top ten carry 1.1%. At least ten counts were recorded for this clonotype. Antigen specificity is unknown. The rearrangement links TRBV5-1 to TRBJ1-2, with 9 positions matching TRBD1. This TCR was recovered from a male donor with ankylosing spondylitis or in good health (not recorded which). The sample was blood, either unsorted or a sorted T cell fraction (not recorded which). The CDR3 sequence is CASRDRENYGYTF. In DNA form, the CDR3 reads TGCGCCAGTCGGGACAGGGAGAACTATGGCTACACCTTC.